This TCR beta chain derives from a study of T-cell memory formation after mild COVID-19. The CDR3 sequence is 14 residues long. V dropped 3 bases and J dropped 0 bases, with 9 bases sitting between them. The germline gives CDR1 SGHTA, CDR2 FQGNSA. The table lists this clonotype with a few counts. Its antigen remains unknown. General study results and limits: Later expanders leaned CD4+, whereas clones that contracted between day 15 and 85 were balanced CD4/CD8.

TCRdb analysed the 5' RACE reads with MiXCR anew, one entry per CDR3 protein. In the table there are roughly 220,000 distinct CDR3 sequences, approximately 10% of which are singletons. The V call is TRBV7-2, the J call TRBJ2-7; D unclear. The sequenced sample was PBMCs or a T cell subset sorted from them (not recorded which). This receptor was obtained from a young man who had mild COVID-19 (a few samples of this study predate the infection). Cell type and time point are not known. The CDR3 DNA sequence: TGTGCCAGCAGCTTTGGCAGGCACTCCTACGAGCAGTACTTC. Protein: CASSFGRHSYEQYF.